These T cell receptor beta chains were read from a single sample in a study of neurological immune-mediated disorders. TCRdb itself ran the 5' RACE reads through MiXCR, one entry per CDR3 protein. The sample gives about 55,000 distinct CDR3 sequences, about 4% of which show up once; 2.5% to 3% is in the top ten. Sequenced: PBMCs. The source is a man aged 50-60 years with multiple sclerosis. Each CDR3 is given with its conserved first and last residue. The D gene is left open where the match is weak. Not all rows give a size; the values are once, few, many and, for expanded clones, a class.

J gene,V gene,clone size,D gene,CDR3 protein,CDR3 DNA
TRBJ2-5,TRBV7-6,many,-,CASAEEETQYF,TGTGCCAGCGCCGAGGAAGAGACCCAGTACTTC
TRBJ2-7,TRBV3-1,many,-,CASSQLLDYGHEQYF,TGTGCCAGCAGCCAACTTCTCGACTATGGCCACGAGCAGTACTTC
TRBJ2-1,TRBV10-3,many,-,CAISWAIDHNEQFF,TGTGCCATCAGTTGGGCTATCGACCACAATGAGCAGTTCTTC
TRBJ2-1,TRBV20-1,many,TRBD2,CSARVLAGAGVYNEQFF,TGCAGTGCTAGAGTACTAGCGGGAGCCGGGGTTTACAATGAGCAGTTCTTC
TRBJ1-1,TRBV29-1,many,-,CSVQRENTEAFF,TGCAGCGTTCAAAGGGAAAACACTGAAGCTTTCTTT
TRBJ1-6,TRBV28,-,-,CASSPPVGYNSPLNF,TGTGCCAGCAGTCCCCCGGTAGGGTATAATTCACCCCTCAACTTT
TRBJ1-1,TRBV20-1,many,-,CSARAWGTEAFF,TGCAGTGCTAGAGCGTGGGGCACTGAAGCTTTCTTT
TRBJ1-6,TRBV12-3/TRBV12-4,many,TRBD1,CASSSGMRQGPSPLHF,TGTGCCAGCAGCTCGGGGATGAGACAGGGGCCTTCACCCCTCCACTTT
TRBJ1-5,TRBV20-1,many,-,CSAGHGTRSSNQPQHF,TGCAGTGCTGGACATGGGACAAGGTCTAGCAATCAGCCCCAGCATTTT
TRBJ1-5,TRBV20-1,few,TRBD1,CSARGQLNQPQNF,TGCAGTGCTCGGGGACAGTTAAATCAGCCCCAGAATTTT
TRBJ2-1,TRBV28,many,TRBD1,CASSSYGQGSYNEQFF,TGTGCCAGCAGTTCCTACGGACAGGGTTCCTACAATGAGCAGTTCTTC
TRBJ1-1,TRBV29-1,few,-,CSAALRVHTEAFF,TGCAGCGCGGCACTGAGGGTCCACACTGAAGCTTTCTTT
TRBJ1-1,TRBV7-9,many,TRBD1,CASSPSRGQASMNTEAFF,TGTGCCAGCAGCCCAAGTCGGGGACAGGCGAGTATGAACACTGAAGCTTTCTTT
TRBJ2-7,TRBV20-1,many,TRBD2,CSANLAGLAKQYF,TGCAGTGCTAATTTAGCGGGTCTTGCAAAGCAGTACTTC
TRBJ2-7,TRBV7-8,many,-,CASSLAAVAYEQYF,TGTGCCAGCAGCTTAGCAGCTGTGGCCTACGAGCAGTACTTC
TRBJ2-7,TRBV27,many,TRBD1,CASTSGTAIYEQYF,TGTGCCAGCACCTCCGGGACAGCCATCTACGAGCAGTACTTC
TRBJ1-4,TRBV11-2,-,-,CASSPSSRIEKLFF,TGTGCCAGCAGCCCTTCCAGCCGCATCGAAAAACTGTTTTTT
TRBJ2-1,TRBV20-1,-,-,CSEGVEYNEQFF,TGCAGTGAGGGGGTGGAGTACAATGAGCAGTTCTTC
TRBJ2-5,TRBV5-6,-,-,CASSFSGETQYF,TGTGCCAGCAGCTTTTCGGGAGAGACCCAGTACTTC
TRBJ2-1,TRBV2,many,-,CASSEGGNEQFF,TGTGCCAGCAGTGAAGGTGGGAATGAGCAGTTCTTC
TRBJ2-3,TRBV7-9,few,-,CASSLGTQNTDTQYF,TGTGCCAGCAGCTTAGGGACGCAAAACACAGATACGCAGTATTTT
TRBJ2-3,TRBV5-4,many,-,CASRQGTDTQYF,TGTGCCAGCAGACAAGGGACAGATACGCAGTATTTT
TRBJ2-3,TRBV9,many,TRBD1,CASSVRTRWTGGTDTQYF,TGTGCCAGCAGCGTACGGACGAGGTGGACAGGAGGCACAGATACGCAGTATTTT
TRBJ2-1,TRBV28,-,-,CASSFAQGQQFF,TGTGCCAGCAGTTTCGCGCAGGGTCAGCAGTTCTTC
TRBJ1-2,TRBV5-1,many,-,CASSLGDYGYTF,TGCGCCAGCAGCTTGGGGGATTATGGCTACACCTTC
TRBJ2-7,TRBV5-1,many,TRBD1,CASSDGTGLPEQYF,TGCGCCAGCAGCGACGGGACAGGGTTACCCGAGCAGTACTTC
TRBJ2-3,TRBV20-1,many,TRBD2,CSASPWGAWEGLADTQYF,TGCAGTGCTAGCCCCTGGGGAGCGTGGGAGGGCCTGGCAGATACGCAGTATTTT
TRBJ2-3,TRBV7-9,few,-,CASSLWANTDTQYF,TGTGCCAGCAGCTTATGGGCCAACACAGATACGCAGTATTTT
TRBJ2-7,TRBV2,many,TRBD1,CASRTGGGQGAVYEQYF,TGTGCCAGCAGGACTGGGGGCGGACAGGGGGCAGTCTACGAGCAGTACTTC
TRBJ1-2,TRBV25-1,many,TRBD1,CASTGGPNYGYTF,TGTGCCAGCACAGGGGGCCCTAACTATGGCTACACCTTC
TRBJ1-1,TRBV5-1,many,-,CASSTDMETEAFF,TGCGCCAGCAGCACCGACATGGAGACTGAAGCTTTCTTT
TRBJ2-7,TRBV27,many,-,CASSFGPGTYEQYF,TGTGCCAGCAGTTTTGGTCCCGGAACCTACGAGCAGTACTTC
TRBJ2-1,TRBV5-5,few,TRBD1,CASSFDRVNEQFF,TGTGCCAGCAGCTTTGACAGGGTGAATGAGCAGTTCTTC
TRBJ2-1,TRBV7-7,many,TRBD1,CASSPGTGGNNEQFF,TGTGCTAGCAGCCCCGGGACAGGCGGAAACAATGAGCAGTTCTTC
TRBJ2-2,TRBV7-2,few,TRBD1,CASSLLGQGVGTGELFF,TGTGCCAGCAGCTTACTGGGACAGGGGGTTGGAACCGGGGAGCTGTTTTTT
TRBJ1-4,TRBV20-1,many,-,CSAPDGATNEKLFF,TGCAGTGCTCCGGACGGTGCAACTAATGAAAAACTGTTTTTT
TRBJ2-1,TRBV18,many,TRBD2,CASSLGLAGSYNEQFF,TGTGCCAGCTCACTAGGACTAGCGGGATCCTACAATGAGCAGTTCTTC
TRBJ1-3,TRBV12-3/TRBV12-4,many,-,CASSLGGNSGNTIYF,TGTGCCAGCAGTTTGGGCGGCAACTCTGGAAACACCATATATTTT
TRBJ2-2,TRBV5-4,few,-,CASSFEEDWNTGELFF,TGTGCCAGCAGCTTTGAGGAAGACTGGAACACCGGGGAGCTGTTTTTT
TRBJ2-7,TRBV20-1,many,TRBD2,CSATPSGRILSKEQYF,TGCAGTGCTACCCCTAGCGGGAGGATCCTTTCAAAGGAGCAGTACTTC
TRBJ2-2,TRBV7-9,many,-,CASSFGGGTGELFF,TGTGCCAGCAGCTTTGGGGGCGGCACCGGGGAGCTGTTTTTT
TRBJ2-3,TRBV9,many,TRBD2,CASSETGLAGGRRGNTQYF,TGTGCCAGCAGCGAAACGGGACTAGCGGGAGGTCGGAGGGGAAATACGCAGTATTTT
TRBJ2-7,TRBV20-1,many,-,CSAMTDSYEQYF,TGCAGTGCTATGACGGACTCCTACGAGCAGTACTTC
TRBJ2-7,TRBV20-1,many,-,CSARDRRDSSYEQYF,TGCAGTGCTAGAGATCGGCGGGACAGCTCCTACGAGCAGTACTTC
TRBJ2-5,TRBV7-2,many,TRBD2,CASSPASGGQETQYF,TGTGCCAGCAGCCCGGCTAGCGGGGGCCAAGAGACCCAGTACTTC
TRBJ2-7,TRBV9,many,-,CASSVGPSSYEQYF,TGTGCCAGCAGCGTAGGTCCTAGCTCCTACGAGCAGTACTTC
TRBJ1-1,TRBV29-1,many,-,CSVDPGGGTEAFF,TGCAGCGTTGATCCGGGCGGGGGCACTGAAGCTTTCTTT
TRBJ1-4,TRBV5-1,many,TRBD1,CASSAPGTGTEKLFF,TGCGCCAGCAGCGCCCCCGGGACAGGCACTGAAAAACTGTTTTTT
TRBJ2-3,TRBV12-3/TRBV12-4,-,-,CASSLVLNTDTQYF,TGTGCCAGCAGTTTGGTTTTGAACACAGATACACAGTATTTT
TRBJ1-2,TRBV28,many,-,CASSTRLAGPHGYTF,TGTGCCAGCAGTACCCGACTCGCAGGGCCCCATGGCTACACCTTC